The present T cell receptor beta chain was sequenced within a study of T cells in Graves' hyperthyroidism and ophthalmopathy. The CDR3 regions of TCR beta were amplified from RNA transcripts. A first-round RT-PCR of the TCR CDR3 used the HTBI primer set. TCRdb called the multiplex PCR reads again in MiXCR, with one record for every CDR3 protein. The profile covers hundreds of thousands of distinct CDR3 sequences, with 15% to 20% appearing a single time and more than 25% taken by the ten largest. This clonotype was seen ten or more times. Its cognate antigen is unknown. Points from the study as a whole: With a median lead of 6.5 months before onset, the model predicted ophthalmopathy.

The CDR3 covers 14 residues. CDR1 and CDR2 (germline): DFQATT, SNEGSKA (reference sequence). V dropped 0 bases and J dropped 2 bases, with 10 bases sitting between them. Exclusions: uncontrolled infection, other autoimmune disease, pregnancy, lactation. The rearrangement joins TRBV20-1 to TRBJ2-5; no firm D call. Sequenced material: blood. The sequence was collected from a woman between 18 and 29 years old with Graves' ophthalmopathy. The CDR3 DNA sequence: TGCAGTGCTAGAGATCCGGGCGATCAAGAGACCCAGTACTTC. Translating it yields CSARDPGDQETQYF.